This T cell receptor (beta chain) was identified in a study of blood T cell repertoires in COVID-19 (TCRdb year 2020). Context from the whole study: Samples from collaborators originated in the United States, Italy and Spain and spanned both the acute and convalescent phases of COVID-19. Samples were obtained from the ongoing ImmuneRACE study (first 160 participants) and from 1,000 to 1,500 subjects provided by 6 global collaborators. A freely available public database, intended as a resource for researchers studying the immune response to SARS-CoV-2, is where the repertoires were released. Where available, HLA class I and class II types were taken from metadata supplied by the sample provider and were not determined by assay-based typing. Sample metadata almost always included a de-identified subject ID, COVID-19 status, age in years and sex. The dataset comprised deeply sampled blood TCRbeta repertoires from subjects exposed to, actively infected with, or recovered from COVID-19. The material from the prospective study consisted of cDNA or gDNA derived from T cells, B-cell-depleted T cells, or PBMCs. Study-level results and caveats: The quantity of clinical and demographic metadata differed by source and by participant and was supplied without curation.

The CDR3 contains 13 residues, cysteine and phenylalanine counted. The CDR3 DNA has 39 bases and is translated from base 1. According to the germline V gene, CDR1 reads SGHRS and CDR2 reads YFSETQ. V is cut by 0 bases and J by 8 bases, and the space between the germline ends is 11 bases. One collaborating source in Seattle enrolled patients while the patients were actively infected and followed the patients over time throughout the course of disease. Whole blood was collected in K2EDTA tubes by collaborating institutions according to the institutions' own protocols. For TCRbeta analysis, collaborators shipped samples in one of three forms: frozen whole blood, isolated PBMCs, or DNA extracted from either of those sample types. TCRbeta CDR3 regions were amplified from genomic DNA using the immunoSEQ Assay, a bias-controlled multiplex PCR. Regarding the original processing steps: The number of nucleated cells in each sample was estimated by amplification of reference gene primers within the assay. To quantify the absolute abundance of each unique TCRbeta CDR3 rearrangement, sequence reads were collapsed and filtered. For each sample, productive Simpson clonality was calculated as the square root of Simpson's diversity index over productive rearrangements. Here the immuneACCESS table is served through TCRdb, limited to in-frame sequences with V and J called. Missing clones are a known gap in these copies; in checked studies unresolved V genes cover under half, and the rest lacks a known reason. D and trimming come from the DNA, and the V and J calls and clone size come from that table. In this sample the table shows 270,000 or so clones, roughly 90% of which occur a single time. Roughly 12% of the sample goes to the ten largest clones.

With regard to this clone: Its antigen has not been determined. Per-base quality was not reported, and no clone a single base away is much larger than it.

The sample consisted of peripheral blood. This chain is built from TRBV5-1 and TRBJ1-2; a confident D gene designation cannot be given. The clonotype originates from a woman aged 25-40 years with COVID-19, enrolled during active disease. The sequenced DNA is TGCGCCAGCAGCTTGGAAGATCTGCGGGGCTACACCTTC. Its protein reads: CASSLEDLRGYTF.